A single sample gave rise to the 12 T cell receptor beta chains below, sequenced in a study of T cell changes during pregnancy in multiple sclerosis. Profiled with immunoSEQ multiplex PCR; TCRdb holds only in-frame clones, not every one. This table has about 42,000 clones, 84% appearing once. The sequencing used CD4+ T cells from peripheral blood mononuclear cells, collected before pregnancy. The receptors were sampled from a female donor with multiple sclerosis, enrolled in a pregnancy study.

This chain uses TRBV7-8 with TRBJ2-7, with D perhaps matching TRBD1 (6 bases). V was trimmed by 6 bases and J by 0 bases, leaving 12 bases between them. The CDR3 loop spans 14 amino acids. Germline V lookup: CDR1 SGHVS, CDR2 FQNEAQ. The CDR3 protein is CASRTGQISYEQYF. The CDR3 DNA reads as TGTGCCAGCAGGACCGGACAGATCTCCTACGAGCAGTACTTC.

The rearrangement joins TRBV16 to TRBJ1-4, with unresolved D. Germline V gives CDR1 KGHSY, CDR2 FQNENV. The CDR3 extends over 17 amino acids. Deletions cut 1 base from V and 0 bases from J, with 12 bases between. The CDR3: CASSQLGRGATNEKLFF. The CDR3 DNA sequence: TGTGCCAGCAGCCAATTGGGCCGGGGAGCAACTAATGAAAAACTGTTTTTT. Full variable domain (rest looked up from reference TRBV16 and TRBJ1-4): GEEVAQTPKHLVRGEGQKAKLYCAPIKGHSYVFWYQQVLKNEFKFLISFQNENVFDETGMPKERFSAKCLPNSPCSLEIQATKLEDSAVYFCASSQLGRGATNEKLFFGSGTQLSVL.

CDR3 sequence (DNA): TGTGCCAGCAGCTTACCGGGACAGGGGAGACTAGCGGGGGGTCAGCTACAAGAGACCCAGTACTTC. Its protein is CASSLPGQGRLAGGQLQETQYF. The chain couples TRBV7-8 to TRBJ2-5; 13 bases align to TRBD2. The CDR3 has 22 residues. With 2 bases clipped from V and 2 bases from J, the junction kept 20 bases outside the gene matches. The germline gives CDR1 SGHVS, CDR2 FQNEAQ.

The chain combines TRBV4-1 with TRBJ1-5; D is unresolved. The germline V gene has CDR1 MGHRA and CDR2 YSYEKL. Trimming cost V 0 bases and J 0 bases, with 12 bases left between them. The CDR3 is made up of 17 amino acids. The CDR3 region has the DNA TGCGCCAGCAGCCAAGACCATATCAGGCATAGCAATCAGCCCCAGCATTTT. The encoded protein is CASSQDHIRHSNQPQHF.

In nucleotides, the CDR3 is TGTGCCAGCAGCGCGGGAGAGCGGTACAATGAGCAGTTCTTC. As protein: CASSAGERYNEQFF. This chain connects TRBV2 to TRBJ2-1, with 7 bases that match TRBD2. Germline CDR1 reads SNHLY; CDR2 reads FYNNEI. The CDR3 length is 14 residues. With 6 bases clipped from V and 4 bases from J, the junction kept 6 bases outside the gene matches.

The V gene is TRBV2, the J gene TRBJ1-5, with 9 bases identical to TRBD1. Unmatched junction bases numbered 6, after V lost 7 bases and J lost 5 bases. Germline V lookup: CDR1 SNHLY, CDR2 FYNNEI. CDR3 length: 14 amino acids. CDR3 DNA: TGTGCCAGCACTATGACAGGGGGAGATCAGCCCCAGCATTTT. Translated: CASTMTGGDQPQHF. The full variable domain, its missing parts supplied by reference TRBV2 and TRBJ1-5, is EPEVTQTPSHQVTQMGQEVILRCVPISNHLYFYWYRQILGQKVEFLVSFYNNEISEKSEIFDDQFSVERPDGSNFTLKIRSTKLEDSAMYFCASTMTGGDQPQHFGDGTRLSIL.

The chain links TRBV4-1 to TRBJ2-1; perhaps TRBD1 as D (6 bases). The CDR3 runs 16 residues. Looked up from germline, CDR1 is MGHRA and CDR2 is YSYEKL. The ends were cut back, 4 bases at V and 5 bases at J, with 18 bases in the middle. CDR3 bases: TGCGCCAGCAGCCCTAACAAGGGGGACGGAAACAATGAGCAGTTCTTC. This codes for CASSPNKGDGNNEQFF.

The chain uses TRBV30 and TRBJ1-3; no clear D gene. Germline assignment: CDR1 GTSNPN and CDR2 SVGIG (reference sequence). The length of the CDR3 is 15 residues. V gave up 0 bases and J gave up 2 bases, with 11 bases separating them. The chain's CDR3 is CAWSVGFGAGNTIYF. The CDR3 nucleotides read TGTGCCTGGAGTGTGGGGTTCGGGGCTGGAAACACCATATATTTT.

V and J are TRBV6-1 and TRBJ1-2; 7 bases are a match to TRBD1. The CDR3 has 15 amino acids. Germline CDR1 MNHNS, CDR2 SASEGT. Trimming at V came to 3 bases and at J to 4 bases, leaving 8 bases not matched to a gene. The CDR3 sequence is CASSDNRGPAYGYTF. Written as DNA, the CDR3 is TGTGCCAGCAGTGACAACAGGGGTCCCGCCTATGGCTACACCTTC.

The gene calls are TRBV4-3 and TRBJ2-1; perhaps TRBD1 as D (6 bases). Trimming left V 3 bases short and J 13 bases short, with 13 bases between. The CDR3 contains 12 residues. CDR1 and CDR2 from the germline V gene are LGHNA and YSLEER. The CDR3: CASSQDDRPQFF. The CDR3 bases are TGCGCCAGCAGCCAGGATGACAGGCCCCAGTTCTTC.

This chain links TRBV18 with TRBJ2-6; D unclear. Per the germline V gene, CDR1 is KGHSH and CDR2 is LQKENI. Trimming left V 6 bases short and J 0 bases short, with 12 bases between. The CDR3 runs 16 residues. The CDR3 sequence: CASSRASGSGANVLTF. The CDR3, as DNA: TGTGCCAGCTCGCGTGCATCGGGCTCTGGGGCCAACGTCCTGACTTTC.

V gene TRBV2 combines with J gene TRBJ1-5; TRBD1 aligns across 8 bases. The junction had 8 bases not matched to a gene; V was cut back by 7 bases and J by 6 bases. This CDR3 has 14 amino acids. Germline-derived CDR1 and CDR2 are SNHLY and FYNNEI. The CDR3 DNA reads TGTGCCAGCACCACCGCGGACAGGGTTCAGCCCCAGCATTTT. Its translation: CASTTADRVQPQHF. Based on the CDR3 plus reference TRBV2 and TRBJ1-5, the full variable domain is EPEVTQTPSHQVTQMGQEVILRCVPISNHLYFYWYRQILGQKVEFLVSFYNNEISEKSEIFDDQFSVERPDGSNFTLKIRSTKLEDSAMYFCASTTADRVQPQHFGDGTRLSIL.